A selection of T cell receptor beta chains follows, all from one sample in a study of cytomegalovirus exposure and HLA in healthy donors. Clones were sequenced by immunoSEQ multiplex PCR, and TCRdb holds only the in-frame ones, with some missing. The sample contains 95,000 to 150,000 clones, over 60% of which appear only once. Sequencing was carried out using PBMCs. The receptors here all came from a woman aged 55 to 70 in good health and CMV-seropositive. The CDR3 runs from the conserved cysteine through the conserved F or W. The order of the fields is V gene, D gene, J gene, clone size, CDR3 DNA, CDR3 protein. The D gene is left open where the match is weak. Clone size is shown for a subset of rows, as once, few, many or a class of expanded clone.

TRBV4-2	TRBD1	TRBJ1-1	few	TGTGCCAGCAGCCAAGAGCTTAGAGGACAGGGGATAGGCATGAACACTGAAGCTTTCTTT	CASSQELRGQGIGMNTEAFF
TRBV19	-	TRBJ2-6	once	TGTGCCAGTAGTATAGATCAAACCGGGAGTGGGGCCAACGTCCTGACTTTC	CASSIDQTGSGANVLTF
TRBV7-2	-	TRBJ2-1	-	TGTGCCAGCAGCTTAGCGGGCCCCCTCAATGAGCAGTTCTTC	CASSLAGPLNEQFF
TRBV10-3	-	TRBJ1-6	few	TGTGCCATCAGTCCCGCCGGCAGGGTAGGCATGCCACCCCTCCACTTT	CAISPAGRVGMPPLHF
TRBV25-1	TRBD1	TRBJ2-4	-	TGTGCCAGCAGTGAAGGCAGGGGGACCGAGCTAGCCAAAAACATTCAGTACTTC	CASSEGRGTELAKNIQYF
TRBV12-5	-	TRBJ1-4	-	TGTGCTAGTGGTTTGGGCACAGGGTGGGGCGAAAAACTGTTTTTT	CASGLGTGWGEKLFF
TRBV13	-	TRBJ2-7	-	TGTGCCAGCAGCTCTGGGGGCAGCTACGAGCAGTACTTC	CASSSGGSYEQYF
TRBV5-1	TRBD1	TRBJ2-2	-	TGCGCCAGCAGCTTGGCCGGAGTCGGACAGGGGCGTTCCACCGGGGAGCTGTTTTTT	CASSLAGVGQGRSTGELFF
TRBV6-5	-	TRBJ1-5	-	TGTGCCAGCAGTGACATACAGGGTCTGAAGCCCCAGCATTTT	CASSDIQGLKPQHF
TRBV5-6	TRBD2	TRBJ2-5	few	TGTGCCAGCAGCTACCAGGGACTAGCTAGAAAGACCCAGTACTTC	CASSYQGLARKTQYF
TRBV7-2	-	TRBJ2-4	-	TGTGCCAGCAGCCCCGACCGGGAAAACATTCAGTACTTC	CASSPDRENIQYF
TRBV21-1	-	TRBJ2-7	-	TGTGCCAGCAAAAGGACAGGGCTGACCTACGAGCAGTACTTC	CASKRTGLTYEQYF
TRBV6-5	-	TRBJ1-3	-	TGTGCCAGCAGTTACCGGGGAGGCACTGGAAACACCATATATTTT	CASSYRGGTGNTIYF
TRBV18	-	TRBJ2-5	-	TGTGCCAGCTCACCACGTGAGGTTAACGGAGAGACCCAGTACTTC	CASSPREVNGETQYF
TRBV29-1	-	TRBJ1-2	-	TGCAGCGTTGTAACAGGGCTTGGCTACACCTTC	CSVVTGLGYTF
TRBV5-4	-	TRBJ2-5	once	TGTGCCAGCAGCTTTTCGGGGGGCCCGGGGGAGACCCAGTACTTC	CASSFSGGPGETQYF
TRBV5-1	TRBD2	TRBJ2-7	few	TGCGCCAGCAGCTTGACAGGGACTAGCGGGAGTAGCAAGCAGTACTTC	CASSLTGTSGSSKQYF
TRBV9	TRBD1	TRBJ1-1	-	TGTGCCAGCAGCGTCACCGGGGGACAGGGAACTGAAGCTTTCTTT	CASSVTGGQGTEAFF
TRBV7-2	-	TRBJ1-5	-	TGTGCCAGCAGCTCCCGCCTAAGCAATCAGCCCCAGCATTTT	CASSSRLSNQPQHF
TRBV6-5	TRBD1	TRBJ1-2	-	TGTGCCAGCAGCCCTAGACAGGGGGCGAGTGGCTACACCTTC	CASSPRQGASGYTF
TRBV4-3	-	TRBJ1-1	few	TGCGCCAGCAGCCAACTGCTTTTGGACAGTTATTCGCCTGAAGCTTTCTTT	CASSQLLLDSYSPEAFF
TRBV12-5	TRBD1	TRBJ2-6	-	TGTGCTAGTGGTTTCACAGGGGGCTCTGGGGCCAACGGCCTGACTTTC	CASGFTGGSGANGLTF
TRBV6-5	-	TRBJ2-1	-	TGTGCCAGCAGCCCTCGGGGCTCCTACAATGAGCAGTTCTTC	CASSPRGSYNEQFF
TRBV5-1	-	TRBJ1-4	-	TGCGCCAGCAGCCAGGCGACAGGATCCTACGAAAAACTGTTTTTT	CASSQATGSYEKLFF
TRBV7-9	-	TRBJ1-1	few	TGTGCCAGCAGCTGGGACTCGGGGAGCACTGAAGCTTTCTTT	CASSWDSGSTEAFF
TRBV5-1	TRBD1	TRBJ1-3	-	TGCGCCAGCAGCCCAACTATGCGGACAGGGACTGGAAACACCATATATTTT	CASSPTMRTGTGNTIYF
TRBV6-5	-	TRBJ1-3	few	TGTGCCAGCAGTTACCGGGTGGCTGGAAACACCATATATTTT	CASSYRVAGNTIYF
TRBV10-3	TRBD2	TRBJ2-7	-	TGTGCCATCAGTGATAAGCGGGAGGGCGGAGGGCAGTACTTC	CAISDKREGGGQYF
TRBV14	-	TRBJ2-7	-	TGTGCCAGCAGCCAAGGATTGGGCCGGGAGCAGTACTTC	CASSQGLGREQYF
TRBV5-1	-	TRBJ2-7	-	TGCGCCAGCAGCCTTGGATGGGGGCGAAACACGTACGAGCAGTACTTC	CASSLGWGRNTYEQYF
TRBV9	TRBD1	TRBJ2-7	-	TGTGCCAGCAGCGTGGGACAGGGTACAGCCGAGCAGTACTTC	CASSVGQGTAEQYF
TRBV7-8	-	TRBJ2-3	-	TGTGCCAGCACTACTAGCTTTGGCGGAACCACAGATACGCAGTATTTT	CASTTSFGGTTDTQYF
TRBV6-6	-	TRBJ1-2	-	TGTGCCAGCATGGATGTGGGCCTCGGCAGCTATGGCTACACCTTC	CASMDVGLGSYGYTF
TRBV11-2	TRBD2	TRBJ2-3	-	TGTGCCAGCAGCTTGGGAGGACTAGCCTTGAACACGCAGTATTTT	CASSLGGLALNTQYF
TRBV5-4	-	TRBJ2-1	-	TGTGCCAGCAGCTTGGACTCGTTCTCCTACAATGAGCAGTTCTTC	CASSLDSFSYNEQFF
TRBV5-6	-	TRBJ1-1	-	TGTGCCAGCAGCTTGGCCGGTCAACTCTACACTGAAGCTTTCTTT	CASSLAGQLYTEAFF
TRBV10-3	TRBD1	TRBJ1-5	-	TGTGCCATCAGCGGGACAGGGCGTAACAATCAGCCCCAGCATTTT	CAISGTGRNNQPQHF
TRBV28	-	TRBJ1-2	-	TGTGCCAGCAGTTTATCGCTGGCCTACTATGGCTACACCTTC	CASSLSLAYYGYTF
TRBV9	-	TRBJ2-2	-	TGTGCCAGCAGCCCAGGGTCTGCCGGGGAGCTGTTTTTT	CASSPGSAGELFF
TRBV7-9	-	TRBJ1-6	-	TGTGCCAGCACCCTAGATAATTCACCCCTCCACTTT	CASTLDNSPLHF
TRBV19	TRBD1	TRBJ1-2	-	TGTGCCAGTAGTACCGGGACAGCCCCTGACACCTATGGCTACACCTTC	CASSTGTAPDTYGYTF
TRBV6-1	-	TRBJ2-7	-	TGTGCCAGCAGGACATGGGGCGTCTCCTACGAGCAGTACTTC	CASRTWGVSYEQYF
TRBV9	-	TRBJ2-5	-	TGTGCCAGCAGCCCTGGGACATTCCAAGAGACCCAGTACTTC	CASSPGTFQETQYF
TRBV4-3	-	TRBJ1-6	-	TGCGCCAGCAGCACCCGCGGGAATTCACCCCTCCACTTT	CASSTRGNSPLHF
TRBV7-8	TRBD2	TRBJ2-5	-	TGTGCCAGCAGCACTACTAGCGGGGGGGTTTTTCGCCAAGAGACCCAGTACTTC	CASSTTSGGVFRQETQYF
TRBV4-3	-	TRBJ2-1	-	TGCGCCAGCAGCCAAGTGGAGGGGCGCGGGGACAATGAGCAGTTCTTC	CASSQVEGRGDNEQFF
TRBV13	TRBD1	TRBJ1-2	-	TGTGCCAGCAGCTACGGGACAGGGGGCCGGACTAACTATGGCTACACCTTC	CASSYGTGGRTNYGYTF
TRBV19	TRBD2	TRBJ2-7	few	TGTGCCAGTACCATAAGACTAGCGGGACCTTCGGAGCAGTACTTC	CASTIRLAGPSEQYF
TRBV27	TRBD2	TRBJ2-5	-	TGTGCCAGCAGCTCCCGGGGTAGCGGGTCGCTGAGGACCCAGTACTTC	CASSSRGSGSLRTQYF
TRBV7-2	-	TRBJ2-7	-	TGTGCCAGCAGCGCCTGGGGCTCCGGCTCCTACGAGCAGTACTTC	CASSAWGSGSYEQYF